The present TCR beta chain was sequenced within a study of blood T cell repertoires in COVID-19. In the source study's methods: Nucleated cell counts were estimated from reference gene primer amplification. Measured with immunoSEQ multiplex PCR; TCRdb has only the in-frame clones, and not every one. The V and J calls and clone size are taken from that table; D and trimming were inferred from the DNA. The sample carries approximately 300,000 clones, around 90% recorded once. This CDR3 is 11 amino acids long. Looked up from germline, CDR1 is LNHDA and CDR2 is SQIVND (reference sequence). V lost 3 bases, J lost 8 bases, and 7 bases lay in between.

The sequence derives from a man between 18 and 29 years old with active or convalescent COVID-19. The specimen was peripheral blood. V gene TRBV19 combines with J gene TRBJ1-1; D gene unclear. The CDR3 DNA reads TGTGCCAGTAGTATCGCGTTAGAAGCTTTCTTT. This translates into CASSIALEAFF.